This is a list of T cell receptor beta chains from one sample in a study of T cell changes during pregnancy in multiple sclerosis. The data were produced by immunoSEQ multiplex PCR, yet TCRdb's version contains in-frame clones alone and is incomplete. The table shows tens of thousands of clones, with roughly 87% occurring only once. Sequences were derived from CD4+ T cells from peripheral blood mononuclear cells, sampled in the first trimester of pregnancy. All receptors come from a female donor with multiple sclerosis, enrolled in a pregnancy study. Both conserved end residues are part of each CDR3. D genes are given only for firm matches. A row's size may be missing; if present it is once, few, many or a size class.

v_gene: TRBV18; d_gene: -; abundance: -; j_gene: TRBJ2-5; CDR3nt: TGTGCCAGCTCTCAAGGACAGAAAGAGACCCAGTACTTC; CDR3aa: CASSQGQKETQYF
v_gene: TRBV18; d_gene: -; abundance: -; j_gene: TRBJ2-5; CDR3nt: TGTGCCAGCTCACCCGGACTGGGGTGGGAGACCCAGTACTTC; CDR3aa: CASSPGLGWETQYF
v_gene: TRBV5-1; d_gene: -; abundance: few; j_gene: TRBJ1-1; CDR3nt: TGCGCCAGCAGCTTGGGCCCGGGGAGAGAGAGCACTGAAGCTTTCTTT; CDR3aa: CASSLGPGRESTEAFF
v_gene: TRBV4-2; d_gene: TRBD2; abundance: -; j_gene: TRBJ2-1; CDR3nt: TGTGCCAGCAGCCAAGAACGGCAAGCGGGAGCTGCTGAGCAGTTCTTC; CDR3aa: CASSQERQAGAAEQFF
v_gene: TRBV28; d_gene: TRBD1; abundance: -; j_gene: TRBJ1-2; CDR3nt: TGTGCCAGCAGCGGGACAGAACATAACTATGGCTACACCTTC; CDR3aa: CASSGTEHNYGYTF
v_gene: TRBV29-1; d_gene: -; abundance: -; j_gene: TRBJ1-3; CDR3nt: TGCAGCGTTGAAGGGACACGCTCTGGAAACACCATATATTTT; CDR3aa: CSVEGTRSGNTIYF
v_gene: TRBV25-1; d_gene: TRBD1; abundance: once; j_gene: TRBJ1-6; CDR3nt: TGTGCCAGCAGTTCACAGGGGATTCGCGATTCACCCCTCCACTTT; CDR3aa: CASSSQGIRDSPLHF
v_gene: TRBV6-6; d_gene: TRBD1; abundance: few; j_gene: TRBJ1-1; CDR3nt: TGTGCCAGCAGTTACGGGACAGCGAACACTGAAGCTTTCTTT; CDR3aa: CASSYGTANTEAFF
v_gene: TRBV2; d_gene: -; abundance: -; j_gene: TRBJ2-1; CDR3nt: TGTGCCAGCAGTGATGCGGGACAGCCCTACAATGAGCAGTTCTTC; CDR3aa: CASSDAGQPYNEQFF
v_gene: TRBV4-2; d_gene: -; abundance: once; j_gene: TRBJ2-1; CDR3nt: TGTGCCAGCAGCCAAGCGGAGATCTCCTACAATGAGCAGTTCTTC; CDR3aa: CASSQAEISYNEQFF
v_gene: TRBV7-2; d_gene: TRBD1; abundance: -; j_gene: TRBJ2-5; CDR3nt: TGTGCCAGCAGTTCCCAACCTCGACAGGGCGGGGAGACCCAGTACTTC; CDR3aa: CASSSQPRQGGETQYF
v_gene: TRBV5-1; d_gene: -; abundance: once; j_gene: TRBJ1-4; CDR3nt: TGCGCCAGCAGTCCCCTCGGTAGGACATCTGAAAAACTGTTTTTT; CDR3aa: CASSPLGRTSEKLFF
v_gene: TRBV19; d_gene: -; abundance: -; j_gene: TRBJ2-2; CDR3nt: TGTGCCACCAGAAGGGGAACGAACACCGGGGAGCTGTTTTTT; CDR3aa: CATRRGTNTGELFF
v_gene: TRBV28; d_gene: -; abundance: -; j_gene: TRBJ2-7; CDR3nt: TGTGCCAGCAGTCAGGGGATCTACGAGCAGTACTTC; CDR3aa: CASSQGIYEQYF
v_gene: TRBV28; d_gene: -; abundance: -; j_gene: TRBJ2-2; CDR3nt: TGTGCCAGCCTCCTCGGCGGGGCGAGCACCGGGGAGCTGTTTTTT; CDR3aa: CASLLGGASTGELFF
v_gene: TRBV6-6; d_gene: -; abundance: few; j_gene: TRBJ2-5; CDR3nt: TGTGCCAGCAGCCAAGGCGACCCAACTAGAAAGGAGACCCAGTACTTC; CDR3aa: CASSQGDPTRKETQYF
v_gene: TRBV7-9; d_gene: TRBD1; abundance: -; j_gene: TRBJ1-1; CDR3nt: TGTGCCAGCAGCTTCGACGACAGGGCCAAAGCTTTCTTT; CDR3aa: CASSFDDRAKAFF
v_gene: TRBV28; d_gene: TRBD2; abundance: once; j_gene: TRBJ2-7; CDR3nt: TGTGCCAGCTCGCTAGCGGGAGGGCCCCTCGGCGAGCAGTACTTC; CDR3aa: CASSLAGGPLGEQYF
v_gene: TRBV5-1; d_gene: -; abundance: -; j_gene: TRBJ1-4; CDR3nt: TGCGCCAGCAGCCGGTTTGGGGGGGCGGCTAATGAAAAACTGTTTTTT; CDR3aa: CASSRFGGAANEKLFF
v_gene: TRBV7-2; d_gene: TRBD1; abundance: -; j_gene: TRBJ2-7; CDR3nt: TGTGCCAGCAGCTTTGACGGGACAGGTCCCTACGAGCAGTACTTC; CDR3aa: CASSFDGTGPYEQYF
v_gene: TRBV19; d_gene: TRBD1; abundance: -; j_gene: TRBJ2-7; CDR3nt: TGTGCCAGTAGTACCGTCCGGACAGGGGGTCCCTACGAGCAGTACTTC; CDR3aa: CASSTVRTGGPYEQYF
v_gene: TRBV9; d_gene: -; abundance: -; j_gene: TRBJ2-5; CDR3nt: TGTGCCAGCAGCGTAGGTCCCGGGCAAGAGACCCAGTACTTC; CDR3aa: CASSVGPGQETQYF
v_gene: TRBV28; d_gene: TRBD2; abundance: -; j_gene: TRBJ2-1; CDR3nt: TGTGCCAGCAAGGGCGGGAGCTACTACAATGAGCAGTTCTTC; CDR3aa: CASKGGSYYNEQFF
v_gene: TRBV20-1; d_gene: -; abundance: -; j_gene: TRBJ2-2; CDR3nt: TGCAGTGCTAGAACCGGCGGGGAGCTGTTTTTT; CDR3aa: CSARTGGELFF
v_gene: TRBV9; d_gene: TRBD2; abundance: -; j_gene: TRBJ2-5; CDR3nt: TGTGCCAGCAGCGTCGGACTAGTAGGGACCCAGTACTTC; CDR3aa: CASSVGLVGTQYF
v_gene: TRBV10-2; d_gene: TRBD2; abundance: -; j_gene: TRBJ2-1; CDR3nt: TGCGCCAGCAGTGAGATCGGGGGAGGGCCCAATGAGCAGTTCTTC; CDR3aa: CASSEIGGGPNEQFF
v_gene: TRBV19; d_gene: -; abundance: -; j_gene: TRBJ2-2; CDR3nt: TGTGCCAGTATACGACAGCCAAACACCGGGGAGCTGTTTTTT; CDR3aa: CASIRQPNTGELFF
v_gene: TRBV11-2; d_gene: -; abundance: -; j_gene: TRBJ2-5; CDR3nt: TGTGCCAGCAGCTTAGACCTGGCACCTCCCCAAGAGACCCAGTACTTC; CDR3aa: CASSLDLAPPQETQYF
v_gene: TRBV1; d_gene: -; abundance: -; j_gene: TRBJ2-1; CDR3nt: TGCACCAGCAGCCAAGATAAGGCAGGACACTCCTACAATGAGCAGTTCTTC; CDR3aa: CTSSQDKAGHSYNEQFF
v_gene: TRBV6-6; d_gene: TRBD1; abundance: -; j_gene: TRBJ2-2; CDR3nt: TGTGCCAGCAGGGGACAGGGGGCTAACACCGGGGAGCTGTTTTTT; CDR3aa: CASRGQGANTGELFF
v_gene: TRBV27; d_gene: TRBD1; abundance: -; j_gene: TRBJ2-7; CDR3nt: TGTGCCAGCAGTTGGTCGACAGGGGGCTACAACGAGCAGTACTTC; CDR3aa: CASSWSTGGYNEQYF
v_gene: TRBV5-1; d_gene: TRBD2; abundance: once; j_gene: TRBJ2-3; CDR3nt: TGCGCCAGCAGCTTGGGGGGACTAGTTGGAGGCGCAGATACGCAGTATTTT; CDR3aa: CASSLGGLVGGADTQYF
v_gene: TRBV7-9; d_gene: -; abundance: -; j_gene: TRBJ1-1; CDR3nt: TGTGCCAGCAGGGCGGACAGAGCGTCGAACACTGAAGCTTTCTTT; CDR3aa: CASRADRASNTEAFF
v_gene: TRBV7-9; d_gene: TRBD1; abundance: -; j_gene: TRBJ1-1; CDR3nt: TGTGCCAGCAGCTTAACTAGGGACAGATTGAATATGAACACTGAAGCTTTCTTT; CDR3aa: CASSLTRDRLNMNTEAFF
v_gene: TRBV27; d_gene: -; abundance: -; j_gene: TRBJ2-1; CDR3nt: TGTGCCAGCAGTTTATCGGACAGCCACAATGAGCAGTTCTTC; CDR3aa: CASSLSDSHNEQFF
v_gene: TRBV11-2; d_gene: TRBD2; abundance: -; j_gene: TRBJ2-2; CDR3nt: TGTGCCAGCAGACGAATAGCGGGAGGGAGCACCGGGGAGCTGTTTTTT; CDR3aa: CASRRIAGGSTGELFF
v_gene: TRBV4-2; d_gene: -; abundance: once; j_gene: TRBJ2-7; CDR3nt: TGTGCCAGCAGCCAAGGGGTAGGGGACTCCTACGAGCAGTACTTC; CDR3aa: CASSQGVGDSYEQYF
v_gene: TRBV27; d_gene: TRBD1; abundance: -; j_gene: TRBJ2-1; CDR3nt: TGTGCCAGCAGTAATGGGCAACTGGGACAGGGGTTGAATGAGCAGTTCTTC; CDR3aa: CASSNGQLGQGLNEQFF
v_gene: TRBV7-7; d_gene: -; abundance: -; j_gene: TRBJ2-5; CDR3nt: TGTGCCAGCAGCTCCGGGTCGGAGACCCAGTACTTC; CDR3aa: CASSSGSETQYF
v_gene: TRBV29-1; d_gene: -; abundance: -; j_gene: TRBJ2-7; CDR3nt: TGCAGCGTTGTCGAGGGACTTCTGTACGAGCAGTACTTC; CDR3aa: CSVVEGLLYEQYF